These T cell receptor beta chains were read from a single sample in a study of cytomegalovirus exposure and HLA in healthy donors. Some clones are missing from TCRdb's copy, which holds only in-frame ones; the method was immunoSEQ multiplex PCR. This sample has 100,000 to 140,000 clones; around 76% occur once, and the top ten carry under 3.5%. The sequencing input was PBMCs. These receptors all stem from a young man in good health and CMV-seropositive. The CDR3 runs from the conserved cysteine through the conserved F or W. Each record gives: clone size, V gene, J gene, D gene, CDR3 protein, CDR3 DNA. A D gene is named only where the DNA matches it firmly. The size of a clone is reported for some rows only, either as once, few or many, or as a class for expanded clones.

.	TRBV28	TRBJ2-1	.	CASSTGGLGFYNEQFF	TGTGCCAGCAGCACCGGAGGGCTGGGGTTTTACAATGAGCAGTTCTTC
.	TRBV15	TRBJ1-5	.	CATSARGSNQPQHF	TGTGCCACCAGCGCCCGGGGTAGCAATCAGCCCCAGCATTTT
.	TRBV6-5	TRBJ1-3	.	CASSSQTVSSGNTIYF	TGTGCCAGCAGTTCACAGACAGTATCCTCTGGAAACACCATATATTTT
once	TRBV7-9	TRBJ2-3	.	CSSSLGPGDSTDTQYF	TGTTCCAGCAGCTTAGGTCCGGGGGACTCCACAGATACGCAGTATTTT
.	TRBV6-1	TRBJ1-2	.	CASSELGTAYGYTF	TGTGCCAGCAGTGAACTCGGAACAGCTTATGGCTACACCTTC
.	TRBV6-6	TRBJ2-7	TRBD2	CASSGSAGVGEQYF	TGTGCCAGCAGTGGGTCGGCGGGAGTAGGGGAGCAGTACTTC
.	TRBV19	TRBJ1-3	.	CASSSGHSSGNTIYF	TGTGCCAGTAGTTCGGGACACAGCTCTGGAAACACCATATATTTT
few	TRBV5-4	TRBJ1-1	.	CASSLWGGTEAFF	TGTGCCAGCAGCTTGTGGGGGGGCACTGAAGCTTTCTTT
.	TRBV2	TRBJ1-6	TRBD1	CASTTDRGHSPLHF	TGTGCCAGCACTACGGACAGGGGCCATTCACCCCTCCACTTT
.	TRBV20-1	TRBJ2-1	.	CSARRGYEQFF	TGCAGTGCTAGACGGGGGTATGAGCAGTTCTTC
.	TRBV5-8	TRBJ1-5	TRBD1	CASSWGQTDNQPQHF	TGTGCCAGCAGTTGGGGACAGACTGACAATCAGCCCCAGCATTTT
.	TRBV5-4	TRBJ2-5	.	CASSLQGEETQYF	TGTGCCAGCAGCCTACAGGGCGAAGAGACCCAGTACTTC
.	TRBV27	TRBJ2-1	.	CASSWSPGVEQFF	TGTGCCAGCAGTTGGTCGCCGGGGGTTGAGCAGTTCTTC
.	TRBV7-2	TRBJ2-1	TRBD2	CASSRSVGGSSYNEQFF	TGTGCCAGCAGCCGATCTGTCGGGGGGTCCTCCTACAATGAGCAGTTCTTC
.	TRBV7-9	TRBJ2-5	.	CASSFIRETQYF	TGTGCCAGCAGCTTCATACGGGAGACCCAGTACTTC
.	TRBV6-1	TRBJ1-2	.	CASNPTRGFYGYTF	TGTGCCAGCAATCCGACGAGGGGGTTCTATGGCTACACCTTC
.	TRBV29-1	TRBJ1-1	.	CSSQRNTEAFF	TGCAGCTCACAAAGAAACACTGAAGCTTTCTTT
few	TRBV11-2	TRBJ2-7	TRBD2	CASTLRSSGAAPYF	TGTGCCAGCACCCTTAGATCTAGCGGGGCCGCCCCCTACTTC
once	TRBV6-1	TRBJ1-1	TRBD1	CASRETGAITEAFF	TGTGCCAGCAGAGAAACAGGGGCGATCACTGAAGCTTTCTTT
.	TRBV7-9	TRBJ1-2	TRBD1	CSSSSLPGQGRVYGYTF	TGTTCCAGCAGCTCGTTGCCGGGACAGGGGAGGGTTTATGGCTACACCTTC
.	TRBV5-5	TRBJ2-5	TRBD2	CASSLGLAGARETQYF	TGTGCCAGCAGCTTGGGACTAGCGGGGGCACGGGAGACCCAGTACTTC
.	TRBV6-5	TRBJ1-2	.	CASSYGQANYGYTF	TGTGCCAGCAGTTACGGGCAGGCTAACTATGGCTACACCTTC
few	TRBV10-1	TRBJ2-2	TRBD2	CASSFGGGSPGELFF	TGCGCCAGCAGTTTTGGCGGGGGGTCACCCGGGGAGCTGTTTTTT
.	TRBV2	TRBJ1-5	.	CASTTTSNQPQHF	TGTGCCAGCACGACAACGAGCAATCAGCCCCAGCATTTT
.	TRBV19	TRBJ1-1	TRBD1	CASSIQPGGRYTEAFF	TGTGCCAGTAGTATCCAACCAGGGGGGAGATACACTGAAGCTTTCTTT
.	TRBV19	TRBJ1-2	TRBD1	CATRDSKSYGYIF	TGTGCCACCCGGGACAGCAAATCCTATGGCTACATCTTC
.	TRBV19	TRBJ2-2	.	CASSIGTGELFF	TGTGCCAGTAGTATCGGCACCGGGGAGCTGTTTTTT
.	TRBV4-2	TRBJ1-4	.	CASSQDSQGNEKLFF	TGTGCCAGCAGCCAAGATTCCCAGGGGAATGAAAAACTGTTTTTT
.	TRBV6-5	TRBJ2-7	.	CASSIESSYEQYF	TGTGCCAGCAGTATTGAGTCCTCCTACGAGCAGTACTTC